This TCR beta chain was sequenced for a study of blood T cell repertoires in COVID-19. In the authors' methods: Estimation of nucleated cell counts was performed using reference gene primer amplification. Generated by immunoSEQ multiplex PCR, the TCRdb table keeps only in-frame clones and is missing some. D and trimming were read from the DNA, whereas the V and J calls and clone size are those reported in that table. The table has about 100,000 clones, about 93% seen once. Germline V gives CDR1 MNHEY, CDR2 SMNVEV (reference sequence). The CDR3 has 13 amino acids. V lost 2 bases and J lost 2, with 7 bases in between.

The receptor was isolated from a woman aged 25 to 39 with acute or convalescent COVID-19. The sample comprised peripheral blood. V and J are TRBV27 and TRBJ2-7; D remains unclear. The CDR3 region has the DNA TGTGCCAGCAGTTTAACTCCTACCTACGAGCAGTACTTC. It encodes CASSLTPTYEQYF.